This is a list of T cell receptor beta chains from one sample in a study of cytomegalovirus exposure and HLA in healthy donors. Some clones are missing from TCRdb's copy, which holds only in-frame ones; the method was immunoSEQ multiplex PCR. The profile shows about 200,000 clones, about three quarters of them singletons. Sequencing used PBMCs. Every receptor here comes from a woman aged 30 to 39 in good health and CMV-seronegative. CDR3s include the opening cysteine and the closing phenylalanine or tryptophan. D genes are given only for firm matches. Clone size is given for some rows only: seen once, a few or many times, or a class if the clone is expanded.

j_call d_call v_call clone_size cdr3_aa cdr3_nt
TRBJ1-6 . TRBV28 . CAILPSSYNSPLHF TGTGCCATCCTTCCGAGCTCCTATAATTCACCCCTCCACTTT
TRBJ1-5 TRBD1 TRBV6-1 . CASRITGASNQPQHF TGTGCCAGCAGGATAACAGGGGCTAGCAATCAGCCCCAGCATTTT
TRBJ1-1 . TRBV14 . CASRASTGLNTEAFF TGTGCCAGCAGGGCTTCGACAGGTTTGAACACTGAAGCTTTCTTT
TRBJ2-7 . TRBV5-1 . CASSWLGGKGASSEQYF TGCGCCAGCAGCTGGCTGGGGGGAAAGGGGGCTAGTTCCGAGCAGTACTTC
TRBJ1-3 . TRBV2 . CASSGLDSFSGNTIYF TGTGCCAGCAGCGGCCTCGACAGCTTCTCTGGAAACACCATATATTTT
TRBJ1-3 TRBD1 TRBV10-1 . CASSDPGQGANTIYF TGCGCCAGCAGTGATCCGGGACAGGGTGCTAACACCATATATTTT
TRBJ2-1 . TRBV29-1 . CSVEERAGMGNEQFF TGCAGCGTTGAAGAACGGGCCGGGATGGGGAATGAGCAGTTCTTC
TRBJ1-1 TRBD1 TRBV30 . CAWSGQGGTEAFF TGTGCCTGGAGTGGACAGGGCGGCACTGAAGCTTTCTTT
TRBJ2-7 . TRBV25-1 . CASSPGYPGSYEQYF TGTGCCAGCAGTCCAGGGTACCCCGGCTCCTACGAGCAGTACTTC
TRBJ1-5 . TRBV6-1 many CASSEERGWQPQHF TGTGCCAGCAGTGAAGAAAGGGGTTGGCAGCCCCAGCATTTT
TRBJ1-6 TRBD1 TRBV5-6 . CASSSPRGLSFSPLHF TGTGCCAGCAGCTCACCGAGGGGGCTTTCGTTTTCACCCCTCCACTTT
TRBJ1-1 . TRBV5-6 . CASSLEPRDTEAFF TGTGCCAGCAGCTTGGAACCCCGGGACACTGAAGCTTTCTTT
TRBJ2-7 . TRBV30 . CAWNGGAYEQYF TGTGCCTGGAATGGCGGAGCCTACGAGCAGTACTTC
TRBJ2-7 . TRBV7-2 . CASSRDSSYEQYF TGTGCCAGCAGCCGGGATTCTTCCTACGAGCAGTACTTC
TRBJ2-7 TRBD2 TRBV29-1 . CSVEGLGLVAEQYF TGCAGCGTTGAAGGTCTGGGACTAGTTGCCGAGCAGTACTTC
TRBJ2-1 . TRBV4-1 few CASSLSRLGDYNEQFF TGCGCCAGCAGCCTAAGCAGGCTCGGGGATTACAATGAGCAGTTCTTC
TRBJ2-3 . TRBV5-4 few CASSFGVSGHSTDTQYF TGTGCCAGCAGCTTTGGGGTCAGCGGGCATAGCACAGATACGCAGTATTTT
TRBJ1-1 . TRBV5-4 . CASSLDRANTEAFF TGTGCCAGCAGCTTGGACAGGGCGAACACTGAAGCTTTCTTT
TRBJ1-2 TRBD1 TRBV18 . CASSPEPTGFSGYTF TGTGCCAGCTCACCAGAACCGACAGGGTTTTCCGGCTACACCTTC
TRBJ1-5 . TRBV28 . CASSSLGGYSNQPQHF TGTGCCAGCAGTTCCCTCGGGGGGTATAGCAATCAGCCCCAGCATTTT
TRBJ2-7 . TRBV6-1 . CASSLVGGEIGWQYF TGTGCCAGCAGTTTAGTGGGCGGGGAAATCGGGTGGCAGTACTTC
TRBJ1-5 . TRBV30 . CAWRESTNQPQHF TGTGCCTGGAGAGAGAGCACCAATCAGCCCCAGCATTTT
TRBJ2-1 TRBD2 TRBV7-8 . CASSLEPGTSGEQFF TGTGCCAGCAGCCTTGAGCCCGGGACTAGCGGTGAGCAGTTCTTC
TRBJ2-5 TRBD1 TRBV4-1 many CASSQQEQGETQYF TGCGCCAGCAGCCAGCAAGAACAGGGGGAGACCCAGTACTTC
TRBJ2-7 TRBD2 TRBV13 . CASSFLLPLAGPYEQYF TGTGCCAGCAGCTTCCTACTCCCACTAGCGGGGCCCTACGAGCAGTACTTC
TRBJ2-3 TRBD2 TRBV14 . CASSRQLAATDTQYF TGTGCCAGCAGCCGTCAACTAGCGGCCACAGATACGCAGTATTTT
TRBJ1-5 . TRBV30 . CAWSVPGARPQHF TGTGCCTGGAGTGTACCTGGGGCGCGGCCCCAGCATTTT
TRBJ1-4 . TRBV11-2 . CASSPYERINEKLFF TGTGCCAGCAGTCCCTATGAGAGGATAAATGAAAAACTGTTTTTT
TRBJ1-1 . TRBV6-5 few CASEGGREGEAFF TGTGCCAGCGAGGGGGGGAGAGAGGGTGAAGCTTTCTTT
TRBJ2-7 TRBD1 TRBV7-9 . CATMPGQGYEQYF TGTGCCACAATGCCGGGACAGGGCTACGAGCAGTACTTC
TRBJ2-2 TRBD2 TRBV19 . CASSIVGGAAGELFF TGTGCCAGTAGTATAGTGGGAGGGGCGGCCGGGGAGCTGTTTTTT
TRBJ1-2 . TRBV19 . CASSTQAYGYTF TGTGCCAGTAGTACTCAGGCCTATGGCTACACCTTC
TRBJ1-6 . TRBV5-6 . CASSRHGGSYNSPLHF TGTGCCAGCAGCCGACACGGGGGCTCCTATAATTCACCCCTCCACTTT
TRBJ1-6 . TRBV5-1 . CASSLFQGSSSPLHF TGCGCCAGCAGCTTGTTTCAGGGTAGCAGTTCACCCCTCCACTTT